Shown below are 32 T cell receptor beta chains from a single sample sequenced in a study of blood T cells in healthy people across ages. The authors ran a second PCR of roughly 6 to 12 cycles using a sample-barcoded 5' primer and a J-beta primer mix. Via MiXCR, TCRdb re-called the 5' RACE reads, giving one row per CDR3 protein. This repertoire shows over 1,500,000 distinct CDR3 sequences, 49% found once; its top ten account for approximately 2.1%. Material: blood. The source is a middle-aged woman in good health.

In this sample, this clonotype turned up a few times. The chain is built from TRBV5-6 and TRBJ1-6; the D gene is possibly TRBD1 (5 bases). CDR1 SGHDT and CDR2 YYEEEE come from the germline V gene. Trimming shortened V by 4 bases and J by 10 bases, and 21 bases separated the two germline ends. The CDR3 has 16 residues. In DNA form, the CDR3 reads TGTGCCAGCAGCGTAGCCGGGACCCGGCTGGAGTCACCCCTCCACTTT. It codes for CASSVAGTRLESPLHF.

The chain combines TRBV12-3 or TRBV12-4 with TRBJ2-2; the D gene could be TRBD1 or TRBD2 (6 bases each). V was cut by 6 bases and J by 3 bases, with 11 bases left in between. The CDR3 loop spans 14 amino acids. DNA for the CDR3: TGTGCCAGCAGCGAAGGGGGGCACACCGGGGAGCTGTTTTTT. Amino acid sequence: CASSEGGHTGELFF.

This clonotype was detected only a few times. The chain uses TRBV4-3 and TRBJ2-5, with D unresolved. Germline V gene lookup returns CDR1 LGHNA and CDR2 YSLEER. V was pared by 2 bases and J by 5 bases, with 9 bases between. The CDR3 totals 13 residues. The CDR3 nucleotides are TGCGCCAGCAGCCAACGCCCCAGTGAGACCCAGTACTTC. Translating it yields CASSQRPSETQYF.

The rearrangement links TRBV29-1 to TRBJ2-3, with D tentatively TRBD1 (5 bases). This CDR3 spans 15 amino acids. The germline V gene encodes CDR1 SQVTM and CDR2 ANQGSEA. V was clipped by 2 bases and J by 0 bases, with 12 bases between them. CDR3 bases: TGCAGCGTTGAAATAGCAGGGCGTAGCACAGATACGCAGTATTTT. Protein product: CSVEIAGRSTDTQYF.

This clonotype appeared a few times. The V call is TRBV24-1, the J call TRBJ2-4, with 9 bases that match TRBD1. Germline CDR1 reads KGHDR; CDR2 reads SFDVKD. Trimming took 2 bases from V and 10 from J; bases not matched to a gene: 2. The CDR3 has 13 residues. The chain's CDR3 is CATSDSTGGIQYF. CDR3 DNA sequence: TGTGCCACCAGTGATTCGACAGGGGGGATTCAGTACTTC.

In this sample, this clonotype turned up many times. In nucleotides, the CDR3 is TGCGCCAGCAGCCAAGATATTGGAAGCTCTGGGGCCAACGTCCTGACTTTC. This codes for CASSQDIGSSGANVLTF. The chain couples TRBV4-3 to TRBJ2-6, with D unresolved. CDR3 length: 17 amino acids. CDR1 LGHNA and CDR2 YSLEER come from the germline V gene. V lost 0 bases and J 0 bases, leaving 9 bases between the germline ends.

The chain couples TRBV28 to TRBJ2-3; 10 nucleotides agree with TRBD1. In germline, CDR1 is MDHEN, CDR2 SYDVKM. After removal of 4 bases from V and 6 bases from J, the junction contained 10 bases not matched to a gene. The CDR3 covers 16 residues. The CDR3 spells CASSSIGTGVTDTQYF. DNA for the CDR3: TGTGCCAGCAGTTCAATCGGGACAGGGGTGACGGATACGCAGTATTTT.

This sequence joins TRBV5-1 and TRBJ2-5, with a tentative D call TRBD2 (6 bases). Germline CDR1 SGHRS, CDR2 YFSETQ. The CDR3 runs to 18 residues. Trimming cost V 0 bases and J 2 bases, with 20 bases left between them. The CDR3 reads CASSLALGSLGTQETQYF. In DNA, the CDR3 is TGCGCCAGCAGCTTGGCCCTCGGCAGCTTGGGGACTCAAGAGACCCAGTACTTC.

This clonotype has just a few counts. V is TRBV3-1 and J is TRBJ2-1; TRBD1 or TRBD2 may be the D gene (6 bases each). Deletions cut 1 base from V and 5 bases from J, with 18 bases between. Germline assignment: CDR1 LGHDT and CDR2 YNNKEL (reference sequence). The CDR3 contains 17 residues. The CDR3 region has the DNA TGTGCCAGCAGCCAAGGGGGGCTGGCGGGGCGCAACAATGAGCAGTTCTTC. This translates into CASSQGGLAGRNNEQFF.

This chain connects TRBV20-1 to TRBJ2-1; 9 bases line up with TRBD2. The junction had 12 bases not matched to a gene; V was cut back by 6 bases and J by 9 bases. The CDR3 loop spans 14 amino acids. CDR1 and CDR2 from the germline V gene are DFQATT and SNEGSKA (reference sequence). CDR3 sequence reads: CSASVSGGVSEQFF. In nucleotides, the CDR3 is TGCAGTGCGTCGGTTAGCGGGGGTGTAAGTGAGCAGTTCTTC.

V usage is TRBV7-2 and J usage is TRBJ2-1; D might be TRBD1 (6 bases). The CDR3 is 13 residues long. The V end was cut by 3 bases, the J end by 10 bases, with 13 bases between. Germline-derived CDR1 and CDR2 are SGHTA and FQGNSA. DNA of the CDR3: TGTGCCAGCAGCTTTACTACTGGACAGGAGCAGTTCTTC. It specifies CASSFTTGQEQFF.

This clonotype has more than one count but fewer than ten. J is TRBJ2-1 and V is TRBV28; 8 nucleotides agree with TRBD2. Germline CDR1 reads MDHEN; CDR2 reads SYDVKM. Trimming cost V 2 bases and J 5 bases; bases outside gene matches: 14. The CDR3 is 18 residues long. Here the CDR3 DNA reads TGTGCCAGCAGTTTAACGTCGTTAGCGGGGATAGGCGACAATGAGCAGTTCTTC. Its translation: CASSLTSLAGIGDNEQFF.

The genes are TRBV4-1 and TRBJ1-5; a possible D gene is TRBD1 (5 bases). Trimming shortened V by 1 base and J by 5 bases, and 18 bases separated the two germline ends. Germline loops: CDR1 MGHRA, CDR2 YSYEKL. This CDR3 is 17 amino acids long. The CDR3 coding sequence is TGCGCCAGCAGCCAAGCTTCGGCAGACAGCGGCCATCAGCCCCAGCATTTT. This gives the protein CASSQASADSGHQPQHF.

V gene TRBV5-1 combines with J gene TRBJ2-1; 9 bases are a match to TRBD2. The CDR3 extends over 16 amino acids. Germline V lookup: CDR1 SGHRS, CDR2 YFSETQ. With 4 bases clipped from V and 7 bases from J, the junction kept 12 bases outside the gene matches. CDR3 loop: CASSRALAGVLNEQFF. The CDR3 DNA sequence: TGCGCCAGCAGCCGGGCCTTAGCGGGGGTTTTGAATGAGCAGTTCTTC.

This clonotype was seen more than once but under ten times. The rearrangement links TRBV4-2 to TRBJ2-1; 9 bases line up with TRBD2. After removal of 1 base from V and 7 bases from J, the junction contained 5 bases not matched to a gene. The CDR3 is 15 amino acids. The germline CDR1 and CDR2 sequences are LGHNA and YNFKEQ. The CDR3 DNA is TGTGCCAGCAGCCAAGTGGGCGGGGGGGGAAATGAGCAGTTCTTC. Translating it yields CASSQVGGGGNEQFF.

V usage is TRBV20-1 and J usage is TRBJ2-7; 12 bases line up with TRBD2. After removal of 4 bases from V and 0 bases from J, the junction contained 4 bases not matched to a gene. This CDR3 contains 15 residues. In germline, CDR1 is DFQATT, CDR2 SNEGSKA (reference sequence). CDR3 amino acids: CSATRLAGDSYEQYF. The CDR3 DNA reads TGCAGTGCTACCCGACTAGCGGGGGACTCCTACGAGCAGTACTTC.

This clonotype appeared once. V gene TRBV7-2 combines with J gene TRBJ2-2; D is unresolved. The germline V gene encodes CDR1 SGHTA and CDR2 FQGNSA. The ends were cut back, 2 bases at V and 2 bases at J, with 9 bases in the middle. The CDR3 covers 15 residues. CDR3 in amino acids: CASSLRTSNTGELFF. For the CDR3, the DNA is TGTGCCAGCAGCTTACGCACTTCCAACACCGGGGAGCTGTTTTTT. The whole variable domain, remainder taken from reference TRBV7-2 and TRBJ2-2, is GAGVSQSPSNKVTEKGKDVELRCDPISGHTALYWYRQSLGQGLEFLIYFQGNSAPDKSGLPSDRFSAERTGGSVSTLTIQRTQQEDSAVYLCASSLRTSNTGELFFGEGSRLTVL.

This clonotype was seen a few times. The V and J genes are TRBV4-1 and TRBJ2-4; D gene uncertain. V gave up 2 bases and J gave up 0 bases, with 17 bases separating them. The CDR3 covers 18 residues. Germline assignment: CDR1 MGHRA and CDR2 YSYEKL. CDR3 DNA: TGCGCCAGCAGCCAAATTCGCCCGAGTGGGGTAGCCAAAAACATTCAGTACTTC. Amino acids: CASSQIRPSGVAKNIQYF.

This clonotype was detected once. V is TRBV4-2 and J is TRBJ2-5; TRBD2 is a possible D gene (6 bases). The CDR3 contains 18 residues. Trimming pared 3 bases from V and 2 bases from J, leaving 22 bases between. Germline V gives CDR1 LGHNA, CDR2 YNFKEQ. CDR3 nucleotides: TGTGCCAGCAGCCAGGGGCCGGGAGACAGCCCCGAACAAGAGACCCAGTACTTC. Amino acids: CASSQGPGDSPEQETQYF.

J is TRBJ2-3 and V is TRBV28; maybe TRBD2 (7 bases). The germline V gene encodes CDR1 MDHEN and CDR2 SYDVKM. Deletions cut 6 bases from V and 1 base from J, with 26 bases between. The CDR3 totals 19 residues. CDR3 DNA: TGTGCCAGCAGCCCAGCAGCGGGACAACCTGTGGCCCGCACAGATACGCAGTATTTT. It translates to CASSPAAGQPVARTDTQYF.

V is TRBV7-2 and J is TRBJ2-3, with 12 positions matching TRBD2. From germline, CDR1 is SGHTA and CDR2 FQGNSA. CDR3 size: 19 residues. The junction had 17 bases not matched to a gene; V was cut back by 4 bases and J by 6 bases. The CDR3 DNA sequence: TGTGCCAGCAGCTCAGCCGCTCTACTAGCGGGGGGAACCACGGATACGCAGTATTTT. Protein: CASSSAALLAGGTTDTQYF. Using reference TRBV7-2 and TRBJ2-3 for the parts outside the CDR3, the full variable domain is GAGVSQSPSNKVTEKGKDVELRCDPISGHTALYWYRQSLGQGLEFLIYFQGNSAPDKSGLPSDRFSAERTGGSVSTLTIQRTQQEDSAVYLCASSSAALLAGGTTDTQYFGPGTRLTVL.

The rearrangement links TRBV7-9 to TRBJ2-5; 7 positions agree with TRBD1. Germline V gene data show CDR1 as SEHNR and CDR2 as FQNEAQ (reference sequence). The junction had 8 bases not matched to a gene; V was cut back by 5 bases and J by 8 bases. CDR3 length: 13 residues. CDR3 bases: TGTGCCAGCAGCACAAGACAGGGTTCCACCCAGTACTTC. This codes for CASSTRQGSTQYF. The full variable domain, completed using reference TRBV7-9 and TRBJ2-5, is DTGVSQNPRHKITKRGQNVTFRCDPISEHNRLYWYRQTLGQGPEFLTYFQNEAQLEKSRLLSDRFSAERPKGSFSTLEIQRTEQGDSAMYLCASSTRQGSTQYFGPGTRLLVL.

J is TRBJ2-1 and V is TRBV4-3, with 7 bases that match TRBD1. The DNA end is a closer match to TRBJ2-7, so the J assignment may be wrong. The CDR3 consists of 15 residues. CDR1 and CDR2 from the germline V gene are LGHNA and YSLEER. CDR3 region: CASSEERQGYNEQYF. The CDR3 region has the DNA TGCGCCAGCAGCGAGGAGAGACAGGGCTACAATGAGCAGTACTTC.

As concerns this clonotype: One base away lies a much larger clone, so this may be a sequencing read error. V is TRBV6-2 or TRBV6-3 and J is TRBJ2-4; TRBD2 agrees at 10 bases. The trim removed 5 bases at V and 13 bases at J, leaving 14 bases unmatched. The CDR3 runs 15 residues. Germline-derived CDR1 and CDR2 are MNHEY and SVGEGT. The CDR3 loop is CASSLTSGDYNGQYF. Here the CDR3 DNA reads TGTGCCAGCAGTCTTACTAGCGGGGACTACAATGGGCAGTACTTC.

The genes are TRBV20-1 and TRBJ2-5; 10 nucleotides line up with TRBD2. V lost 0 bases and J lost 5; bases outside the gene matches: 9. The CDR3 spans 16 residues. Germline loops: CDR1 DFQATT, CDR2 SNEGSKA (reference sequence). CDR3 sequence reads: CSARDRLAGVSETQYF. For the CDR3, the DNA is TGCAGTGCTAGAGATCGGCTAGCGGGGGTTTCGGAGACCCAGTACTTC.

The V gene is TRBV7-3, the J gene TRBJ2-3, with D tentatively TRBD1 or TRBD2 (6 bases each). This CDR3 contains 15 residues. Germline CDR1 is SGHTA and CDR2 is FQGTGA. V was cut by 7 bases and J by 1 base, with 15 bases left in between. The CDR3 sequence is CASTPGGRGTDTQYF. CDR3 nucleotide sequence: TGTGCCAGCACCCCTGGGGGGCGGGGCACAGATACGCAGTATTTT.

Concerning this clonotype itself: A much larger clone differs from this one at a single base, so this may be a read error. J is TRBJ2-4 and V is TRBV5-1, with D perhaps TRBD1 (5 bases). This CDR3 has 12 residues. Per germline, CDR1 SGHRS and CDR2 YFSETQ. The DNA for the CDR3 is TGCGCCAGCAAGGGCCGGACGGACATTCGGTACTTC. It translates to CASKGRTDIRYF.

V is TRBV27 and J is TRBJ1-1; no firm D call. V lost 0 bases, J lost 1 base, and 9 bases lay in between. CDR3 length equals 15 residues. Germline loops: CDR1 MNHEY, CDR2 SMNVEV (reference sequence). The DNA for the CDR3 is TGTGCCAGCAGTTTATCGAGGGCCGCGAACACTGAAGCTTTCTTT. It is translated as CASSLSRAANTEAFF.

This clonotype showed up just a few times. V and J are TRBV7-9 and TRBJ2-7; D may be TRBD2 (5 bases). V lost 1 base, J lost 1 base, and 11 bases lay in between. Germline values: CDR1 SEHNR, CDR2 FQNEAQ (reference sequence). This CDR3 has 15 residues. The DNA of the CDR3 is TGTGCCAGCAGCTTAGGAGGGCTTCTTTCCTACGAGCAGTACTTC. It yields the protein CASSLGGLLSYEQYF.

This clonotype was seen a few times. V is TRBV9 and J is TRBJ2-5; maybe TRBD2 (6 bases). In germline, CDR1 is SGDLS, CDR2 YYNGEE. Trimming removed 2 bases at V and 2 bases at J, with 13 bases between. The CDR3 runs to 15 residues. The CDR3 sequence: CASSVRAGRQETQYF. DNA for the CDR3: TGTGCCAGCAGCGTTAGGGCAGGGAGGCAAGAGACCCAGTACTTC. Drawing the rest from reference TRBV9 and TRBJ2-5, the complete variable domain is DSGVTQTPKHLITATGQRVTLRCSPRSGDLSVYWYQQSLDQGLQFLIQYYNGEERAKGNILERFSAQQFPDLHSELNLSSLELGDSALYFCASSVRAGRQETQYFGPGTRLLVL.

The J gene is TRBJ2-7, the V gene TRBV4-2; D may match TRBD1 or TRBD2 (5 bases each). V was pared by 4 bases and J by 0 bases, with 13 bases between. Germline V gene sequence: CDR1 LGHNA, CDR2 YNFKEQ. This CDR3 contains 15 residues. CDR3 sequence reads: CASSPQADISYEQYF. For the CDR3, the DNA is TGTGCCAGCAGCCCCCAAGCGGACATCTCCTACGAGCAGTACTTC.

This chain connects TRBV6-2 or TRBV6-3 to TRBJ2-5; TRBD2 might be the D (5 bases). The germline V gene encodes CDR1 MNHEY and CDR2 SVGEGT. The V end lost 6 bases, the J end lost 3 bases, and 23 bases lay between the germline ends. The CDR3 is 17 residues long. The CDR3 loop reads CASRNPGLVRAEETQYF. In nucleotides, the CDR3 is TGTGCCAGCAGGAATCCGGGTTTAGTGCGGGCTGAAGAGACCCAGTACTTC.